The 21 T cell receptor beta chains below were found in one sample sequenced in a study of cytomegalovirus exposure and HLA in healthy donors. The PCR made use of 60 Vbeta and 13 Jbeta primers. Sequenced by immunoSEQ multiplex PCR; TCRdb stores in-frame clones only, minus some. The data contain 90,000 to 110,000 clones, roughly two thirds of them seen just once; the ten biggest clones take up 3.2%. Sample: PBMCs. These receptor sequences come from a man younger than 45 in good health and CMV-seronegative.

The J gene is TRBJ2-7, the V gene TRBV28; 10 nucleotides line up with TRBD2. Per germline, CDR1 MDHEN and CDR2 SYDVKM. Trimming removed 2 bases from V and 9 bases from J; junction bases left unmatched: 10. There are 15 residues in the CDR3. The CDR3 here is CASSLSLAGVKGQYF. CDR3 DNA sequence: TGTGCCAGCAGTTTAAGTCTAGCGGGAGTAAAGGGGCAGTACTTC.

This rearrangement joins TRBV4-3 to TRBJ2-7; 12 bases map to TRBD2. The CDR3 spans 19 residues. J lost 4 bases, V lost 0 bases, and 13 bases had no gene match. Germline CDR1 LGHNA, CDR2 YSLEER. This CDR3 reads CASSQDRAASGRAGYEQYF. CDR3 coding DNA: TGCGCCAGCAGCCAAGATCGGGCGGCTAGCGGGAGGGCCGGTTACGAGCAGTACTTC.

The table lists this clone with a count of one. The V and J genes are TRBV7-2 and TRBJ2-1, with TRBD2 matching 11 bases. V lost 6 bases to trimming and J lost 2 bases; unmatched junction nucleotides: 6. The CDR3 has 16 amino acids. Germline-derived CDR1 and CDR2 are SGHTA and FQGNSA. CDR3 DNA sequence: TGTGCCAGCAGAACTAGCGGGAGTTACGCCTACAATGAGCAGTTCTTC. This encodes CASRTSGSYAYNEQFF.

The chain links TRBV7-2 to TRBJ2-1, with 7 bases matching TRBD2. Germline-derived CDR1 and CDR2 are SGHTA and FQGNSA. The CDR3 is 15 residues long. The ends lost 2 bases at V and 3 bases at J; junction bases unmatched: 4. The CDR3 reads CASSLMGGSYNEQFF. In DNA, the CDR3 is TGTGCCAGCAGCTTAATGGGCGGGAGCTACAATGAGCAGTTCTTC.

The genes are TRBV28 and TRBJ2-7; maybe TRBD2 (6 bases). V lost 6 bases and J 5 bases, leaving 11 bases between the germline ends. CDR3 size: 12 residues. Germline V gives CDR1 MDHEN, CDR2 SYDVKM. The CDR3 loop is CASRAGRNEQYF. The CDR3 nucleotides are TGTGCCAGCAGGGCAGGGAGGAACGAGCAGTACTTC.

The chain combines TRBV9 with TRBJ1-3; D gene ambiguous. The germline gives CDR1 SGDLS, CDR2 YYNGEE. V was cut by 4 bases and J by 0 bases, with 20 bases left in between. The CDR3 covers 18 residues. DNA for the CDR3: TGTGCCAGCAGCAATCCCGAGACCGGACTAAGCTCTGGAAACACCATATATTTT. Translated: CASSNPETGLSSGNTIYF.

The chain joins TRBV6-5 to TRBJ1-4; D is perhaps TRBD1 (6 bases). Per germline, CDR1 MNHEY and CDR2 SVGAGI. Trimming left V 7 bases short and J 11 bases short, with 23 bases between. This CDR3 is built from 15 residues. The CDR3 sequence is CASTGRGGTRGKLFF. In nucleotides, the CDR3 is TGTGCCAGCACCGGTCGAGGGGGAACGAGGGGGAAACTGTTTTTT.

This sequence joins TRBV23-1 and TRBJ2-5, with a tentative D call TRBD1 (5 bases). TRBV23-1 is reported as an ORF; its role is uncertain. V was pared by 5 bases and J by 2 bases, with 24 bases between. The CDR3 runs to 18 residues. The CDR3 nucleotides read TGCGCCAGCAGTTTCACAGGTGCCTCGTTCCCAGGGCAAGAGACCCAGTACTTC. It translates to CASSFTGASFPGQETQYF.

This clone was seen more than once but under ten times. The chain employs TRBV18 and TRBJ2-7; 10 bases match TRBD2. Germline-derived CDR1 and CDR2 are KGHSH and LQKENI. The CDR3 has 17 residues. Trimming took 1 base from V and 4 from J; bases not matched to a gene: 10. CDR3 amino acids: CASSPQVGTSDTYEQYF. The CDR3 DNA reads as TGTGCCAGCTCACCACAGGTCGGGACTAGCGACACGTACGAGCAGTACTTC.

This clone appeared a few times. CDR3 loop: CATRPGENTEAFF. The CDR3 DNA follows: TGTGCCACTCGGCCAGGGGAGAACACTGAAGCTTTCTTT. The genes are TRBV7-3 and TRBJ1-1, with D possibly TRBD1 on 6 matching bases. The germline V gene has CDR1 SGHTA and CDR2 FQGTGA. V gave up 10 bases and J gave up 1 base, with 13 bases separating them. This CDR3 has 13 residues.

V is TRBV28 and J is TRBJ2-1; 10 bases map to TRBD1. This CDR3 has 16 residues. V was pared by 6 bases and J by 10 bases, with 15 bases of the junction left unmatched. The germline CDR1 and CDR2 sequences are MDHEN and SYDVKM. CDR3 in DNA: TGTGCCAGCAGCTTCTCCGGGACAGGGGCCGGGGGGGAGCAGTTCTTC. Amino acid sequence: CASSFSGTGAGGEQFF.

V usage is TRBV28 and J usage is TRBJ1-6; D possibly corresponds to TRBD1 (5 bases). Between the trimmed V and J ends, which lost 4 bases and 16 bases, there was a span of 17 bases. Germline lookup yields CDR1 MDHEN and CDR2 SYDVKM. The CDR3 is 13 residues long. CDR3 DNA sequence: TGTGCCAGCAGTTACCCCTTTGGGGCCCCTCTCCACTTT. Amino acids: CASSYPFGAPLHF.

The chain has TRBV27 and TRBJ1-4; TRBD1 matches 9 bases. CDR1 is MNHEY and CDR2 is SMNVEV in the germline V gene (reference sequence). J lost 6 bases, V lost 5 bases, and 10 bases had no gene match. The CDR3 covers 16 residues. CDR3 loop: CASSRHRGRWDEKLFF. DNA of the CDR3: TGTGCCAGCAGTCGTCACAGGGGGCGATGGGATGAAAAACTGTTTTTT.

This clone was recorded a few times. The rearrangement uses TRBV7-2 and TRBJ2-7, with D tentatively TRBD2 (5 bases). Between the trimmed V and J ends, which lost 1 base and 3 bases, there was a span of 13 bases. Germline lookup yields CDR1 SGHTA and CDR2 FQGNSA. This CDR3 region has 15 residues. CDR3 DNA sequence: TGTGCCAGCAGCTTAGGAGTTCGCAGCGGCTACGAGCAGTACTTC. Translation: CASSLGVRSGYEQYF. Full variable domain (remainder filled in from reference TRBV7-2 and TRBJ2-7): GAGVSQSPSNKVTEKGKDVELRCDPISGHTALYWYRQSLGQGLEFLIYFQGNSAPDKSGLPSDRFSAERTGGSVSTLTIQRTQQEDSAVYLCASSLGVRSGYEQYFGPGTRLTVT.

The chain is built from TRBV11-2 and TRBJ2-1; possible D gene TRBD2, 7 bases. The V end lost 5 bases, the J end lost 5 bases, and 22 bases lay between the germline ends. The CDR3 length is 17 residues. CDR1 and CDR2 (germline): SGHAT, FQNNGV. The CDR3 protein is CASSTRLGGGRHNEQFF. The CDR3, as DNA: TGTGCCAGCAGCACCCGACTAGGGGGGGGAAGGCACAATGAGCAGTTCTTC.

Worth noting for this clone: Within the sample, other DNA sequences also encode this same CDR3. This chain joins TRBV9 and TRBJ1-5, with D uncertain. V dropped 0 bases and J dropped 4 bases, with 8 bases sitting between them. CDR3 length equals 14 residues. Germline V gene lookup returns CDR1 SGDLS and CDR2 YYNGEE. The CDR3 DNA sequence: TGTGCCAGCAGCGTAGAAGGAGGAAATCAGCCCCAGCATTTT. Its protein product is CASSVEGGNQPQHF.

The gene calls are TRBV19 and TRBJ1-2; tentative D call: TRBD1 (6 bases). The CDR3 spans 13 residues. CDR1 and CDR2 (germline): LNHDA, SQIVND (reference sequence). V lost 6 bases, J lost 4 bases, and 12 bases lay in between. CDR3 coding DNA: TGTGCCAGTAGGCTGACAGGCCGCTATGGCTACACCTTC. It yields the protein CASRLTGRYGYTF.

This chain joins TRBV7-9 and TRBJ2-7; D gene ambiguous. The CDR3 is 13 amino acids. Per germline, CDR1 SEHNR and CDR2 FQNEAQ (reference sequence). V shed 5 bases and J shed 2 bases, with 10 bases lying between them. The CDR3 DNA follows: TGTGCCAGCAGCCCAAGTGGAGCCTACGAGCAGTACTTC. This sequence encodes CASSPSGAYEQYF.

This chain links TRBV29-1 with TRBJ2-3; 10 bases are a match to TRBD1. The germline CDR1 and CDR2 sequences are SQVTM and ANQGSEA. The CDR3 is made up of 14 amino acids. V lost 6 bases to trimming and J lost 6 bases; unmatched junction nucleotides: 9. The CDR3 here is CSVVRDRGFDTQYF. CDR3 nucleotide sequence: TGCAGCGTGGTCCGGGACAGGGGATTTGATACGCAGTATTTT.

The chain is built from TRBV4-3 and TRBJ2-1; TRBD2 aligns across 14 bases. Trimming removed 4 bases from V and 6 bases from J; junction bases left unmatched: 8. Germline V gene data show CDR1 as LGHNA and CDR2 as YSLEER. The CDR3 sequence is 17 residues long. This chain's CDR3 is CASSPDTGTSGSNEQFF. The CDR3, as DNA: TGCGCCAGCAGCCCTGACACCGGGACTAGCGGGAGCAATGAGCAGTTCTTC.

CDR3 in DNA: TGTGCCAGCAGCCCAATACTTGCCACAGATACGCAGTATTTT. It encodes CASSPILATDTQYF. This rearrangement joins TRBV14 to TRBJ2-3; D unresolved. The CDR3 consists of 14 residues. Per the germline V gene, CDR1 is SGHDN and CDR2 is FVKESK. Trimming shortened V by 4 bases and J by 2 bases, and 10 bases separated the two germline ends.